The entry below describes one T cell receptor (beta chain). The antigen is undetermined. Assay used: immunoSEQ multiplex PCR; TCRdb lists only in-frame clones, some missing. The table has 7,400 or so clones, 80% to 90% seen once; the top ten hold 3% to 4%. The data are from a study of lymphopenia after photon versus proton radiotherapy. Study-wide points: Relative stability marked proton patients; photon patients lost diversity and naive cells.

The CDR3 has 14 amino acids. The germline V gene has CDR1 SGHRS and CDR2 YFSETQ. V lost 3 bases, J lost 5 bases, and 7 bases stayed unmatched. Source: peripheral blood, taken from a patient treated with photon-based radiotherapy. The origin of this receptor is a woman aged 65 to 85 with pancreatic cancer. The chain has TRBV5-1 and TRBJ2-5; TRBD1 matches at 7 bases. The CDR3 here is CASSYSYRGETQYF. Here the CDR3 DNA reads TGCGCCAGCAGCTACTCGTACAGGGGCGAGACCCAGTACTTC.